The clone carrying this T cell receptor (beta chain) was seen a few times. Its specificity is unknown. This entry belongs to a study of T cell responses to AZD1222 COVID-19 vaccine. Study results and caveats: It was only after the peak T cell response that any repertoires were sampled. Reports indicate that nearly half of spike-specific TCRs are directed at unmutated variant regions. Just a handful of AZD1222 recipients were seropositive at baseline.

Second-dose intervals near 4 or 12 weeks were combined. Germline assignment: CDR1 SGHDT and CDR2 YYEEEE. V was trimmed by 4 bases and J by 5 bases, leaving 12 bases between them. The CDR3 runs to 13 residues. Produced via immunoSEQ multiplex PCR; TCRdb's table is partial and in-frame only. This repertoire shows 100,000 to 150,000 clones, approximately 89% found once; its top ten account for 4.4%. The TCR originated in an adult who received the AZD1222 COVID-19 vaccine. The sample was peripheral blood, taken 28 days after the second AZD1222 dose. V is TRBV5-6 and J is TRBJ1-2; D is ambiguous. The CDR3 sequence is CASSPGPDYGYTF. DNA for the CDR3: TGTGCCAGCAGCCCTGGACCCGATTATGGCTACACCTTC.